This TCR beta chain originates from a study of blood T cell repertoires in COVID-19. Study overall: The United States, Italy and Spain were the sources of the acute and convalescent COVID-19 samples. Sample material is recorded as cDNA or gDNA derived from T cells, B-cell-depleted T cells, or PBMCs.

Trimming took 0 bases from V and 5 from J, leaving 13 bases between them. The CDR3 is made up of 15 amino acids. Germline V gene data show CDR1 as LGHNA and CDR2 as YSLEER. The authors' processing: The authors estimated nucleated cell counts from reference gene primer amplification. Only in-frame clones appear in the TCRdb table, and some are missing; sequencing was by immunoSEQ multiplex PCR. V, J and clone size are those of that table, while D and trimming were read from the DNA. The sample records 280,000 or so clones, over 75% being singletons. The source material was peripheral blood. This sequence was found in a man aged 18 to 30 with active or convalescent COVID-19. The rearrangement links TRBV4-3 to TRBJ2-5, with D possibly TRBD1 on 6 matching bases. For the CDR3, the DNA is TGCGCCAGCAGCCAAGATACTAGGGGGTTGGAGACCCAGTACTTC. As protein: CASSQDTRGLETQYF.